The rows below give T cell receptor beta chains drawn from one sample of a study of Ad26.COV2.S vaccination and SARS-CoV-2 variants. Using immunoSEQ multiplex PCR, the repertoire was profiled, and TCRdb retains in-frame clones only, with some absent. Of about 350,000 clones detected, around 90% appear once; the ten largest clones hold 6.4%. Source: peripheral blood, taken in a trial of Ad26.COV2.S vaccine versus placebo. These receptors were taken from a person between 18 and 60 years old who received the Ad26.COV2.S COVID-19 vaccine or a placebo. Each CDR3 is given with its conserved first and last residue. D genes are given only for firm matches. Size values are once, few and many counts, or a class for expanded clones, and some rows have none.

DNA	CDR3	V	size	J	D
TGTGCCAGCAGTTACTCGTCTTGGGGGGGGTATAGCAATCAGCCCCAGCATTTT	CASSYSSWGGYSNQPQHF	TRBV6-2/TRBV6-3	-	TRBJ1-5	-
TGTGCCTCACAGGGTTTCGCTGGCTACACCTTC	CASQGFAGYTF	TRBV30	many	TRBJ1-2	-
TGTGCCCGCAAGGTTCCCCAGCATTTT	CARKVPQHF	TRBV28	-	TRBJ1-5	-
TGTGCCAGCAGCGGCAGGTACTACGAGCAGTACTTC	CASSGRYYEQYF	TRBV7-9	-	TRBJ2-7	-
TGTGCCAGCCAACGACTAAACAATGAGCAGTTCTTC	CASQRLNNEQFF	TRBV9	-	TRBJ2-1	-
TGTGCCAGCAGTTACAACATGGGGGAGGGAGGGACACCCCTCCACTTT	CASSYNMGEGGTPLHF	TRBV6-5	-	TRBJ1-6	-
TGTGCCAGCAGCCACCCCGAGGGAGCCGCCGGGGAGCTGTTTTTT	CASSHPEGAAGELFF	TRBV3-1/TRBV3-2	-	TRBJ2-2	-
TGTGCCAGCAGGCGGGACAGGCAAAACTATGGCTACACCTTC	CASRRDRQNYGYTF	TRBV7-2	-	TRBJ1-2	TRBD1
TGTGCCAGCAGCTTAGGGAACAACAATGAGCAGTTCTTC	CASSLGNNNEQFF	TRBV7-2	-	TRBJ2-1	-
TGTGCCAGTAGTATAGGCCGTGGAGGAGGGGCAAATGGGGCCAACGTCCTGACTTTC	CASSIGRGGGANGANVLTF	TRBV19	-	TRBJ2-6	-
TGTGCCAGCAGTTTATTTGACCAGACAGGGGGCCAGCCCCAGCATTTT	CASSLFDQTGGQPQHF	TRBV28	-	TRBJ1-5	TRBD1
TGTGCCAGCACCCTCCCAGGGGTAGGTGGCTACACCTTC	CASTLPGVGGYTF	TRBV28	-	TRBJ1-2	-
TGTGCCAGCAGCCTAAAGACAGGGGATCTTGATGGCTACACCTTC	CASSLKTGDLDGYTF	TRBV7-6	once	TRBJ1-2	TRBD1
TGTGCCAGCAGTCCCCCTAACCGGGGCTATGGCTACACCTTC	CASSPPNRGYGYTF	TRBV6-2/TRBV6-3	-	TRBJ1-2	-
TGTGCCAGCAGCTATGGACAGGCTGAAGCTTTCTTT	CASSYGQAEAFF	TRBV5-6	-	TRBJ1-1	TRBD1
TGTGCCAGCAGTACCATAGAGACCAGGGAGCTGTTTTTT	CASSTIETRELFF	TRBV6-2/TRBV6-3	once	TRBJ2-2	-
TGTGCCAGCAGCTTAACAGGGATTGCCACTGAAGCTTTCTTT	CASSLTGIATEAFF	TRBV5-8	-	TRBJ1-1	-
TGTGCCAGCAGCCAACCCGTGGCTAGCGCCGAGACCCAGTACTTC	CASSQPVASAETQYF	TRBV7-2	-	TRBJ2-5	-
TGTGCCAGTAGTACAGCAGGGGGAAATAGCAATCAGCCCCAGCATTTT	CASSTAGGNSNQPQHF	TRBV19	-	TRBJ1-5	TRBD1
TGTGCCAGCAGCCTAGCAGCAGTAAGCTACAATGAGCAGTTCTTC	CASSLAAVSYNEQFF	TRBV7-3	-	TRBJ2-1	-
TGTGCCAGCAGTTACTCCGGCAGCAATCAGCCCCAGCATTTT	CASSYSGSNQPQHF	TRBV6-5	-	TRBJ1-5	-
TGTGCCAGCAGCTTAGGGCAGACAGGGGTTTATGGCTACACCTTC	CASSLGQTGVYGYTF	TRBV13	-	TRBJ1-2	TRBD1
TGTGCCAGCAGTTTGGGAATTGGAAACACCATATATTTT	CASSLGIGNTIYF	TRBV28	-	TRBJ1-3	-
TGTGCCAGCCAATCCAGTTTGACAGGGATGGCCTACACCTTC	CASQSSLTGMAYTF	TRBV6-5	-	TRBJ1-2	TRBD1
TGTGCTAGTGGTCTAATGGCCCAGGGGGGCAATTCACCCCTCCACTTT	CASGLMAQGGNSPLHF	TRBV12-5	-	TRBJ1-6	TRBD1
TGTGCCAGCAAAGGACAGGGGAGTGGGGCCAACGTCCTGACTTTC	CASKGQGSGANVLTF	TRBV6-5	-	TRBJ2-6	TRBD1
TGTGCCAGCAGGACTAGCGATAACTCCTACAATGAGCAGTTCTTC	CASRTSDNSYNEQFF	TRBV6-4	-	TRBJ2-1	TRBD2
TGTGCTAGTCGTCGGGGGGACGCCTATAATTCACCCCTCCACTTT	CASRRGDAYNSPLHF	TRBV12-5	-	TRBJ1-6	-
TGTGCCAGCAGCTGGGGACAGGGGAATTCACCCCTCCACTTT	CASSWGQGNSPLHF	TRBV14	-	TRBJ1-6	TRBD1
TGTGCCAGCAGCACCCCGGGACTCCGGAGTGGTGAAGCTTTCTTT	CASSTPGLRSGEAFF	TRBV28	-	TRBJ1-1	-
TGTGCCAGCAGCTTAAGGGAGAGTGGAAACACCATATATTTT	CASSLRESGNTIYF	TRBV7-9	-	TRBJ1-3	-
TGTGCCAGTAGTATTCTTCTCTCAGTGGGACAGATGAAGAACTATGGCTACACCTTC	CASSILLSVGQMKNYGYTF	TRBV19	-	TRBJ1-2	TRBD1
TGTGCCAGCAGCCCCCCTATCCGGGGGAGCTCTGGAAACACCATATATTTT	CASSPPIRGSSGNTIYF	TRBV5-5	few	TRBJ1-3	-
TGCGCCAGCAGCCAAGCCCCCCAGGGGAGGGTCTCCTACGAGCAGTACTTC	CASSQAPQGRVSYEQYF	TRBV4-3	-	TRBJ2-7	-
TGTGCCACAGTAGGGGAAGATACGCAGTATTTT	CATVGEDTQYF	TRBV28	-	TRBJ2-3	-
TGTGCTAGTGGACGGGGTCCCGGGGAGCTGTTTTTT	CASGRGPGELFF	TRBV12-5	-	TRBJ2-2	-
TGTGCCAGCAGCTTGGCCCAGGCGGGCTCACCCCTCCACTTT	CASSLAQAGSPLHF	TRBV5-6	-	TRBJ1-6	-
TGTGCCAGTACTCATTGGACAGGGTCTACAGGCGGCTATGGCTACACCTTC	CASTHWTGSTGGYGYTF	TRBV19	-	TRBJ1-2	TRBD1
TGTGCCAGCAAAAACTCTGCCCCCCAGCATTTT	CASKNSAPQHF	TRBV6-5	-	TRBJ1-5	-
TGTGCCAGCAGCTTAGCCAACAGGGGGCAAAATGGCTACACCTTC	CASSLANRGQNGYTF	TRBV7-8	-	TRBJ1-2	TRBD1
TGTGCCAGCACGAGACAGGGCCTGAACACCGGGGAGCTGTTTTTT	CASTRQGLNTGELFF	TRBV5-5	-	TRBJ2-2	TRBD1
TGTGCCAGCTCACCAGCCCAGTATGGAAACACCATATATTTT	CASSPAQYGNTIYF	TRBV18	-	TRBJ1-3	-
TGCAGCGTTGAAGCGGTAACCAACAATGAGCAGTTCTTC	CSVEAVTNNEQFF	TRBV29-1	-	TRBJ2-1	-